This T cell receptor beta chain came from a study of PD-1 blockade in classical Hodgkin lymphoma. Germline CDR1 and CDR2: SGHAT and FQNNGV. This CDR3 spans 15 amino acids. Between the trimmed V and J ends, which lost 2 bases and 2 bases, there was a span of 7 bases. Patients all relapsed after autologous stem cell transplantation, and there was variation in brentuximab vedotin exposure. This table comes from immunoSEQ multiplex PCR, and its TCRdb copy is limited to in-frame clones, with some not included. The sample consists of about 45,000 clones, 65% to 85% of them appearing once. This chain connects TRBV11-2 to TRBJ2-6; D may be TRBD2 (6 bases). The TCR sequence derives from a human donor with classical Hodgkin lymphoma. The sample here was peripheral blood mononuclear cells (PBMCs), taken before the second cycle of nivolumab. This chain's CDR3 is CASSLRGAGANVLTF. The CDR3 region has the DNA TGTGCCAGCAGCTTACGCGGGGCTGGGGCCAACGTCCTGACTTTC.